The clone carrying this T cell receptor (beta chain) was counted a few times. The target antigen is unknown. The data stem from a study of PD-1 blockade in classical Hodgkin lymphoma. Study-level results: Baseline diversity resembling that of newly diagnosed patients was seen in complete responders. By cycle point C4D1, TCR diversity had risen significantly in CD4+ cells (but not CD8+ cells).

Only in-frame clones appear in the TCRdb table, and some are missing; sequencing was by immunoSEQ multiplex PCR. The sample has some 21,000 clones; roughly 71% are singletons. This CDR3 region has 14 residues. The V end was cut by 0 bases, the J end by 5 bases, with 10 bases between. Germline V gives CDR1 SGHDN, CDR2 FVKESK. Specified time point: cycle 4 day 1 (C4D1), after 6 weeks of nivolumab. In every patient, relapse followed autologous stem cell transplantation, while exposure to brentuximab vedotin differed. The sequencing used peripheral blood mononuclear cells (PBMCs), collected before the fourth cycle of nivolumab. This clonotype originated in a human donor with classical Hodgkin lymphoma. The rearrangement uses TRBV14 and TRBJ1-1, with D unresolved. CDR3 sequence reads: CASSQEWFGTEAFF. The CDR3 region has the DNA TGTGCCAGCAGCCAAGAGTGGTTCGGGACTGAAGCTTTCTTT. Full variable domain (outside the CDR3, taken from reference TRBV14 and TRBJ1-1): EAGVTQFPSHSVIEKGQTVTLRCDPISGHDNLYWYRRVMGKEIKFLLHFVKESKQDESGMPNNRFLAERTGGTYSTLKVQPAELEDSGVYFCASSQEWFGTEAFFGQGTRLTVV.